Below, one T cell receptor beta chain is given with its context. The clone's antigen remains unknown. The record has no base qualities; no much larger clone is one base away. This entry comes from a study of T cells after yellow fever vaccination (dated by TCRdb to between 2018 and 2021). General notes on the study: The SMART-Seq v4 Ultra Low Input RNA kit was used to prepare libraries from fractions with low cell numbers. Bulk TCR alpha and beta repertoires were sequenced longitudinally to track T-cell clones before and after primary and booster YFV17D yellow fever vaccination. Two healthy male donors made up the cohort, one aged 18 to 29 years and the other aged 30 to 39 years. Bulk PBMC replicates and cell subsets were isolated from blood drawn at multiple timepoints before and after both primary and secondary immunization. Overall results and qualifications from the work: FACS-sorted repertoires could contain abundant contaminating clonotypes from the bulk population, so computational filtering was required. A small share of clonotypes occurred in both CD4 and CD8 compartments, likely arising from convergent recombination. Compared with the primary T-cell response, the secondary T-cell response was faster but weaker, reaching its peak on day 5 rather than on day 15. Most clones expanded after primary vaccination were re-detected after the booster (approximately 96% of CD4 and around 88% of CD8), suggesting broad memory maintenance. Because the study included only two donors, the extent to which the findings can be generalized is limited.

Synthesis of TCR cDNA relied on 5'RACE template switching, a step that introduced a universal primer site along with unique molecular identifiers. cDNA synthesis was primed from both the TCR alpha and TCR beta constant segments. Libraries were amplified in two PCR steps, with sample barcodes and sequencing adapters added in the second step. Sequencing of the libraries was done on either Illumina HiSeq 2500 (2x100 bp) or NovaSeq (2x150 bp). The published analysis was carried out like this. Demultiplexing of reads and collapsing into UMI consensus sequences were performed with MIGEC, and V(D)J alignment was carried out with MiXCR. Vaccine-responding clonotypes were identified with edgeR using replicate PBMC samples, with FDR below 0.01 and a log2 fold change above 5 up to day 15 being required. Each bulk clonotype received a CD4 or CD8 identity based on whether the sequenced CD4 or CD8 repertoire contained that clonotype at higher abundance. TCRdb handled the public reads itself, with Q25 trimming in fastp and clone calling in MiXCR, and kept productive beta chains. Rows are combined by CDR3 protein, so each entry shows the most common genes and DNA. The V and J calls reflect TCRdb's pipeline rather than the authors' work. This sample comprises about 50,000 distinct CDR3 sequences, 7.4% of them detected only once. Together, the top ten hold 28% of the sample.

CDR1 is given as SGHTA and CDR2 as FQGNSA, both from the germline V gene. Germline trimming: 5 bases from V, 3 bases from J; junction bases outside gene matches: 9. The CDR3 covers 15 residues, taking in both the cysteine and the valine. The sequence is cut down to CDR3 DNA, 45 bases in frame from base 1. In the paper's terms, the treatment or condition label means: live attenuated yellow fever vaccine strain. PBMCs were isolated from peripheral blood using a standard Ficoll-Paque protocol. Dynabeads CD4 and CD8 positive selection kits were used to isolate the CD4 and CD8 T-cell fractions. TriZol was used to extract RNA from bulk PBMCs, from CD4 and CD8 fractions, and from dextramer-positive and dextramer-negative fractions.

The TCR originated in a man between 18 and 35 years old who received the YFV17D yellow fever vaccine. This receptor chain uses TRBV7-2 and TRBJ2-7; TRBD1 aligns with 8 central bases. The source was CD8+ T cells sorted from PBMCs, collected more than 13 days after the first yellow fever vaccination. For the CDR3, the sequence is CASSLGQGDYYEQYV. The base sequence is TGTGCCAGCAGCCTAGGACAGGGCGACTACTACGAGCAGTACGTC.